This is a list of T cell receptor beta chains from one sample in a study of CD8 T cells in ankylosing spondylitis. TCRdb reprocessed the 5' RACE reads via MiXCR and lists one record per CDR3 protein. The top ten clones hold less than 0.65% of a sample with some 840,000 distinct CDR3 sequences, 10% to 15% of them seen once. Sequenced sample: blood, either unsorted or a sorted T cell fraction (not recorded which). The receptors were sampled from a male donor with ankylosing spondylitis. Each CDR3 is given with its conserved first and last residue. A D gene is named only where the DNA matches it firmly. The size field is filled for only some rows; it gives once, few, many or a size class.

>NA|TRBJ2-1|NA|TRBV11-3
TGTGCCAGCAGCCTAGGCGGGTCTACAGGGAATGAGCAGTTCTTC
CASSLGGSTGNEQFF
>NA|TRBJ1-2|NA|TRBV7-2
TGTGCCAGCAGCTTGACCGGAGTTGCGTACACCTTC
CASSLTGVAYTF
>NA|TRBJ2-7|few|TRBV6-5
TGTGCCAGCAGTTACTCGATTCAGGGGAGGGCCACCTACGAGCAGTACTTC
CASSYSIQGRATYEQYF
>NA|TRBJ1-5|few|TRBV20-1
TGCAGTGCTATGGAGGGTAGCAATCAGCCCCAGCATTTT
CSAMEGSNQPQHF
>NA|TRBJ2-1|NA|TRBV6-2/TRBV6-3
TGTGCCAGCAGTTACCTGAGCTGGAATGAGCAGTTCTTC
CASSYLSWNEQFF
>TRBD2|TRBJ2-1|few|TRBV5-1
TGCGCCAGCAGCCGGACTAGCGACCTACGGGGTGAGCAGTTCTTC
CASSRTSDLRGEQFF
>TRBD2|TRBJ2-1|many|TRBV11-2
TGTGCCAGCAGCTCCCTAGCGGGGGGGCCAAATGAGCAGTTCTTC
CASSSLAGGPNEQFF
>NA|TRBJ2-3|many|TRBV4-3
TGCGCCAGCAGCAATCGGGGGAGCACAGATACGCAGTATTTT
CASSNRGSTDTQYF
>TRBD1|TRBJ1-5|few|TRBV5-6
TGTGCCAGCAGCTGGACTGGACAGGGAGGAGATCAGCCCCAGCATTTT
CASSWTGQGGDQPQHF
>TRBD1|TRBJ1-3|few|TRBV5-1
TGCGCCAGCAGCAGGGGACAGCGGAACACCATATATTTT
CASSRGQRNTIYF
>NA|TRBJ2-1|few|TRBV24-1
TGTGCCACCAGTGATCCCGCCGGGGGGACATACAATGAGCAGTTCTTC
CATSDPAGGTYNEQFF
>NA|TRBJ1-3|NA|TRBV20-1
TGCAGTGTTTCACGGGGGGCGAACGGAAACACCATATATTTT
CSVSRGANGNTIYF
>TRBD1|TRBJ2-2|many|TRBV4-2
TGTGCCAGCAGCCAAGACTCCGACAGGGGGGCCGGGGAGCTGTTTTTT
CASSQDSDRGAGELFF
>NA|TRBJ1-1|many|TRBV5-6
TGTGCCAGCAGCTTGCGTGGGGCCGGGGACACTGAAGCTTTCTTT
CASSLRGAGDTEAFF